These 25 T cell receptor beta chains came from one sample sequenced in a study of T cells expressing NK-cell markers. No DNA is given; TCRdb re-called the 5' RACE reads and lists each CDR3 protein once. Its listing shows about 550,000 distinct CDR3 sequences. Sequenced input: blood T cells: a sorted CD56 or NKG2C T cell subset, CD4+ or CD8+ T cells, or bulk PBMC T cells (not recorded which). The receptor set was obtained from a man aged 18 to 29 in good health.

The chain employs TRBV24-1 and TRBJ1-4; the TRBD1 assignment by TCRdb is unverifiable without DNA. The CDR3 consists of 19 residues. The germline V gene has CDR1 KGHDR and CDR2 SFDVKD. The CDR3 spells CATSETPGQINATNEKLFF.

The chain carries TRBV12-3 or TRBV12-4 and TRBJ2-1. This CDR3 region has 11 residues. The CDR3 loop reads CASRIDAEQFF.

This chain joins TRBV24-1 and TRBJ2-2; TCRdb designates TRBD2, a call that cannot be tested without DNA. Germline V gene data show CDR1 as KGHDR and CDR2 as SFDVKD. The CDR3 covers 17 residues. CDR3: CATSDSGTSENTGELFF.

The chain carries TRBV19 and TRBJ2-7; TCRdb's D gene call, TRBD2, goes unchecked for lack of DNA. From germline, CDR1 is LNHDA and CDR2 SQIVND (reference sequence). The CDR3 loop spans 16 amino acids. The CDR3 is CASSPIAGEYSYEQYF. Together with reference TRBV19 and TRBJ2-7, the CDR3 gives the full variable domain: DGGITQSPKYLFRKEGQNVTLSCEQNLNHDAMYWYRQDPGQGLRLIYYSQIVNDFQKGDIAEGYSVSREKKESFPLTVTSAQKNPTAFYLCASSPIAGEYSYEQYFGPGTRLTVT.

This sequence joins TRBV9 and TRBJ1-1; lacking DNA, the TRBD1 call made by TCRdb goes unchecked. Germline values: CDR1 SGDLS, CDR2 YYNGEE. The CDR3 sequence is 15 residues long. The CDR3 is CASKRTGVLNTEAFF.

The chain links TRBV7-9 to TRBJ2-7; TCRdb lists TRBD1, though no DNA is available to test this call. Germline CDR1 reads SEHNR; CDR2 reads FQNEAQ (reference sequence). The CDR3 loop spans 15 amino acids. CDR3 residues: CASSSTGGNAYEQYF.

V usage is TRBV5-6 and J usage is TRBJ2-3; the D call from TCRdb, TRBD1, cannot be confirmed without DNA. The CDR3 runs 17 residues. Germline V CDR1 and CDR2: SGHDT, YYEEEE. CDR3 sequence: CASSLLPGASHSDTQYF.

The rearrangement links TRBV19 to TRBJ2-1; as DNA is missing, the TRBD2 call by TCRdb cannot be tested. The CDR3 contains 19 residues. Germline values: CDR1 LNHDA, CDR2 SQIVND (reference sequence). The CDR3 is CASSIGRGLAGHSYNEQFF.

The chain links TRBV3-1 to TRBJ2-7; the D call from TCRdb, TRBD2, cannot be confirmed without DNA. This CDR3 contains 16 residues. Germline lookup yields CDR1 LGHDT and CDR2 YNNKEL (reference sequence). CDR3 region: CASSRVAGGPPGEQYF.

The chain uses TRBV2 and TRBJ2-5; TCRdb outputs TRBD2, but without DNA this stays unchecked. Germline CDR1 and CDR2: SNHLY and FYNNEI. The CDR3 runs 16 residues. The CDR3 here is CASSEVPSGSAETQYF.

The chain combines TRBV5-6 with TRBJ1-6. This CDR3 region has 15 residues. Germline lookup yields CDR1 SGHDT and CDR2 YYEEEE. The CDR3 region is CASSLRGIIDSPLHF.

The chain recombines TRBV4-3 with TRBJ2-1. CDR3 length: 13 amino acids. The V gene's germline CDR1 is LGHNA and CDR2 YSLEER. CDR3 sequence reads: CASSQGLINEQFF.

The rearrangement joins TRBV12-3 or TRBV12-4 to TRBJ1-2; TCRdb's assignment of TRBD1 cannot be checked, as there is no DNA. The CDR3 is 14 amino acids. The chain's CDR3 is CASKRAPGGDGYTF.

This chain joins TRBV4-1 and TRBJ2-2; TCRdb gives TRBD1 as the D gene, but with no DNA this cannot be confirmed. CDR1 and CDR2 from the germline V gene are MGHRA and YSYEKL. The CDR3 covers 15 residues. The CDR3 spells CASSHTGVGTGELFF.

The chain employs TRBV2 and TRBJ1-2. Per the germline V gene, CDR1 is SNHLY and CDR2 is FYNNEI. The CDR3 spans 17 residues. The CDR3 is CAVVSRNGRRVPYGYTF.

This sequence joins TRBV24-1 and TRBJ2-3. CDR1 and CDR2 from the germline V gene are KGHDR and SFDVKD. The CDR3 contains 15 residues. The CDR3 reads CATSDRIDLTDTQYF.

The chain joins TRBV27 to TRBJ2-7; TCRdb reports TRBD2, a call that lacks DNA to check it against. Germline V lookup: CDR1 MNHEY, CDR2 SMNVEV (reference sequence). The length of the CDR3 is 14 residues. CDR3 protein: CAAGGPSSSYEQYF.

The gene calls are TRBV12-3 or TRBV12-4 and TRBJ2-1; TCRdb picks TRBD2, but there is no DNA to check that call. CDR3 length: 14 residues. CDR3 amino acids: CASSPGLAGAAQFF.

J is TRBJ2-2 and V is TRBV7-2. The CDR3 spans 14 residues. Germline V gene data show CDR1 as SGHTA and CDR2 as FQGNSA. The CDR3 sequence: CASSFSLGSGELFF.

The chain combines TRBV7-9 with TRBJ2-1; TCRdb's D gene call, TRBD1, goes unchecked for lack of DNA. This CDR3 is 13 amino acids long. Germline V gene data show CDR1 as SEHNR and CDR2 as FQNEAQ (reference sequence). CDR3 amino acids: CASSDRGTGEQFF.

The CDR3 loop is CASSAGLQFTDTQYF. J is TRBJ2-3 and V is TRBV5-1; TCRdb's D call, TRBD2, is unchecked because there is no DNA. The CDR3 is made up of 15 amino acids. The V gene's germline CDR1 is SGHRS and CDR2 YFSETQ.

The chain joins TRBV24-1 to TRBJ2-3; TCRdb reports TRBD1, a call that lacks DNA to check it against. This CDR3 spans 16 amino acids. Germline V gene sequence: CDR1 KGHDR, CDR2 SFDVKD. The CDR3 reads CATSDPRQGTFVPQYF.

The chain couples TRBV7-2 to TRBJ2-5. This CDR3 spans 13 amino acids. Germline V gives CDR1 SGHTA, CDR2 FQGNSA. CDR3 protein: CASSSWTEPTQYF.

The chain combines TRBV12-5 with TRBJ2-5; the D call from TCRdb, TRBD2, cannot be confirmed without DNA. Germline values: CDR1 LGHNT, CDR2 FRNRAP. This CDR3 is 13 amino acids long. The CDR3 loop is CASGSSAEETQYF.

CDR3 in amino acids: CATSRDASHNEQFF. V usage is TRBV24-1 and J usage is TRBJ2-1. From germline, CDR1 is KGHDR and CDR2 SFDVKD. CDR3 length: 14 residues.